The T cell receptor (beta chain) described here comes from a study of T-cell memory formation after mild COVID-19. Broader study findings: Contracting CD4+ clones were located mainly in CM and EM, and CD8+ clones in EMRA. In pre-infection memory, a portion of responding clones appeared, which suggested that cross-reactive memory joined.

A word on this clonotype: What it binds is not known.

The CDR3 totals 16 residues. Trimming took 1 base from V and 4 from J, leaving 16 bases between them. Germline CDR1 reads SGHTA; CDR2 reads FQGTGA. cDNA libraries for TCR alpha and TCR beta, carrying sample barcodes and UMIs, came from 5'RACE with constant-segment primers. TCRdb reprocessed the 5' RACE reads with MiXCR, giving one entry per CDR3 protein. Of hundreds of thousands of distinct CDR3 sequences in the sample, roughly 21% were seen once. The sample consisted of PBMCs or a T cell subset sorted from them (not recorded which). The chain employs TRBV7-3 and TRBJ1-1, with a tentative D call TRBD1 (6 bases). This TCR was sampled from an adult woman who had mild COVID-19 (a few samples of this study predate the infection). Cell type and time point are not known. The CDR3 loop reads CASSLNRLGGGTEAFF. Written as DNA, the CDR3 is TGTGCCAGCAGCTTAAATCGGTTAGGGGGTGGCACTGAAGCTTTCTTT.